The TCR beta chain under discussion was sequenced for a study of T cell responses to AZD1222 COVID-19 vaccine. Trimming cost V 3 bases and J 6 bases, with 5 bases left between them. The CDR3 loop spans 11 amino acids. Some clones are missing from TCRdb's copy, which holds only in-frame ones; the method was immunoSEQ multiplex PCR. Recorded for this sample: around 140,000 clones. About this clone: Its antigen is unknown.

Study outcomes and limitations: Close to half of all spike-specific TCRs reportedly target regions of the variants that are unmutated. White British ancestry dominated among donors, who included more females, and clonal diversity was possibly underestimated. Researchers report vaccine-associated CD4 TCRs spanning spike, with dominance at 160-218 and 743-854.

The chain recombines TRBV12-3 or TRBV12-4 with TRBJ1-2; D not certain. The TCR was taken from an adult in good health. The sequenced sample consisted of peripheral blood. The CDR3 protein is CASSFANGYTF. The CDR3, as DNA: TGTGCCAGCAGTTTTGCTAATGGCTACACCTTC.